The source of this T cell receptor beta chain is a study of blood T cells in healthy people across ages. Trimming took 0 bases from V and 4 from J; bases not matched to a gene: 3. The CDR3 contains 15 residues. The V gene's germline CDR1 is SGDLS and CDR2 YYNGEE. Concerning this clonotype itself: No antigen is known for it.

With a J-beta primer mix and a sample-barcoded 5' primer, a second PCR ran about 6 to 11 cycles. Each cDNA molecule received a tag from a template-switch adaptor that had 12 random nucleotides. TCRdb fed the 5' RACE reads into MiXCR, producing one record per CDR3 protein. This table holds more than 1,400,000 distinct CDR3 sequences, 42% found once. Study-wide results and limits: Using unsorted PBMCs precluded a conclusive naive versus antigen-experienced comparison. Across samples, TCR beta diversity tracked strongly with naive T cell percentage.

Each donor was a healthy Caucasian individual from Russia, aged roughly 6 to 95. This rearrangement joins TRBV9 to TRBJ2-3, with 9 bases lining up with TRBD2. The sequenced sample consisted of blood. The clonotype was recovered from a woman under 30 in good health. CDR3 sequence (DNA): TGTGCCAGCAGCGTAGCAGCTAGCGGGGCAGATACGCAGTATTTT. The encoded protein is CASSVAASGADTQYF.